These T cell receptor beta chains were read from a single sample in a study of tumor-infiltrating lymphocytes in localized non-small cell lung cancer. This table comes from immunoSEQ multiplex PCR, and its TCRdb copy is limited to in-frame clones, with some not included. The sample carries 16,000 or so clones, approximately 73% recorded once. The sample comprised lung tumor tissue. The receptors originated from a human donor with non-small cell lung cancer. The conserved cysteine and the conserved F or W are not part of the CDR3 here. The order of the fields is D gene, V gene, CDR3 protein. The D gene is left open where the match is weak.

NA,TRBV5-1,ASSQTGRTDTQY
NA,TRBV2,ASNIRSDYGYT
TRBD1,TRBV6-5,ASSYSAEGADHGYT
TRBD2,TRBV7-3,ASSLNPSGSVVSYNEQF
NA,TRBV7-3,ASSSRTDGELF
NA,TRBV11-3,ASSLGAANSPLH
NA,TRBV5-4,ASSPGLRQETQY
NA,TRBV5-6,ASSPGLGIYEQY
NA,TRBV15,ATSSRLSGLDEQY
TRBD2,TRBV5-1,ASSLGLAGGTSTDTQY
TRBD2,TRBV4-2,ASSQGTSGGNEQF
NA,TRBV27,ASSSWGRQY
NA,TRBV6-5,ASRVSYEQY
TRBD1,TRBV10-1,ASRRQGDTEAF
TRBD2,TRBV5-4,ASSLGPSGGALVDIQY
TRBD1,TRBV28,ASSFPGQGYDQPQH
NA,TRBV7-2,ASSLISEYNEQF
NA,TRBV2,ASSNPRVMNTEAF
TRBD2,TRBV6-6,ASSWASGVDGDTQY
TRBD2,TRBV15,ATSRDGSGGYQETQY
NA,TRBV5-1,ASTHLTWGAKETQY
NA,TRBV18,ASGRTTNEKLF
NA,TRBV5-3,ARSFGDKKINSYNEQF
NA,TRBV5-1,ASISGANVLT
TRBD1,TRBV18,ASSPPGGGDNTEAF
NA,TRBV30,AWSPTGYYGYT
TRBD1,TRBV28,ASSLAPGQSAYEQY
NA,TRBV18,ASSPPVAALFNEQF
NA,TRBV10-3,AIRDRVNQPQH
NA,TRBV6-5,AIRAGTPGANVLT
NA,TRBV5-3,ARSDGAVYSYNEQF
NA,TRBV7-9,ASSLGSSYNEQF
TRBD2,TRBV10-3,AISEERGGGETQY
NA,TRBV5-1,ASSSYGETQY
NA,TRBV13,ASSGGGRADGYT